The present T cell receptor beta chain was sequenced within a study of cytomegalovirus exposure and HLA in healthy donors. The PCR was carried out with 60 Vbeta primers and 13 Jbeta primers. TCRdb's copy holds only in-frame clones and misses some; the assay was immunoSEQ multiplex PCR. The profile covers about 160,000 clones, with roughly 80% appearing a single time and approximately 3.7% taken by the ten largest. The clonotype originates from a man younger than 40 in good health and CMV-seropositive. Sequences were obtained from PBMCs.

The CDR3 region is CASSQRSWTLASSTDTQYF. The CDR3, as DNA: TGCGCCAGCAGTCAGAGGTCTTGGACTCTAGCGAGTAGCACAGATACGCAGTATTTT. This chain uses TRBV23-1 with TRBJ2-3; D might be TRBD2 (6 bases). TRBV23-1 is classed as an ORF, of uncertain function. CDR3 length: 19 residues. The V gene lost 3 bases and the J gene lost 0 bases, with 22 bases spanning the gap.